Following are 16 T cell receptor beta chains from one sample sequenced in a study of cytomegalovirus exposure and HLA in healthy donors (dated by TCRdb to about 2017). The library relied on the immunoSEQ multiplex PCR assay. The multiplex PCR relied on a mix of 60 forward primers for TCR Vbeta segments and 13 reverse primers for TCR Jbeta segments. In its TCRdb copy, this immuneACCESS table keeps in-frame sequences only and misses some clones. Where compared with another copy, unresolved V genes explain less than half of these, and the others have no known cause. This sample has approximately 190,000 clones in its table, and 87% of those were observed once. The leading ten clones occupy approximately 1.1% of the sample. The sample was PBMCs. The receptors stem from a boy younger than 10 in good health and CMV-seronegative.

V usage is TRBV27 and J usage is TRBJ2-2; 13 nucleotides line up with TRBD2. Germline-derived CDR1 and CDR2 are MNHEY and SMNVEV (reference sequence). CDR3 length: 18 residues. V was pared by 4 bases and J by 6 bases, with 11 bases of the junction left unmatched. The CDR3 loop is CASSSLLLAGGPSGELFF. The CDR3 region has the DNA TGTGCCAGCAGTTCGCTACTACTAGCGGGAGGGCCTTCCGGGGAGCTGTTTTTT.

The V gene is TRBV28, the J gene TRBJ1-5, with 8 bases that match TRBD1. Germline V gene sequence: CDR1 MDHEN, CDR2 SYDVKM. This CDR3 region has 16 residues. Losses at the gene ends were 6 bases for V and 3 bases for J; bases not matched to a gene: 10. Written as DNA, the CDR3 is TGTGCCAGCAGACTAGTCCCGGGACAGGACAATCAGCCCCAGCATTTT. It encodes CASRLVPGQDNQPQHF.

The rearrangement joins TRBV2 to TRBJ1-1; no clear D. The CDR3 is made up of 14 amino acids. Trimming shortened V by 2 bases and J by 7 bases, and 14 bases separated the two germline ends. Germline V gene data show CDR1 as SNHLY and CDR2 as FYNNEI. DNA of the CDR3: TGTGCCAGCAGTGAATGGAAGGCGGGAATTGAAGCTTTCTTT. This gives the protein CASSEWKAGIEAFF.

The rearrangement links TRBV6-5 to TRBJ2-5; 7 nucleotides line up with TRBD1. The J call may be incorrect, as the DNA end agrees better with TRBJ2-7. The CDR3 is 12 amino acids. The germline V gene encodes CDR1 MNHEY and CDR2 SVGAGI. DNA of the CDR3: TGTGCCAGCAGTCACAGGGGAAACGAGCAGTACTTC. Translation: CASSHRGNEQYF.

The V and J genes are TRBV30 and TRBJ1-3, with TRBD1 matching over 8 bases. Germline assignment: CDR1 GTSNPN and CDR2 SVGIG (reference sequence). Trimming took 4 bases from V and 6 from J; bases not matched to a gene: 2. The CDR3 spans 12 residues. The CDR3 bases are TGTGCCTGGACGACAGGGGCAAACACCATATATTTT. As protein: CAWTTGANTIYF.

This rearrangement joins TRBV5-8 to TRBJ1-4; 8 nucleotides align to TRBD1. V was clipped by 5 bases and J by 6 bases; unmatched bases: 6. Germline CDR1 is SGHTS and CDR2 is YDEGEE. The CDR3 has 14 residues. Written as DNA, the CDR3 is TGTGCCAGCAGGAGGACAGGGAAGGATGAAAAACTGTTTTTT. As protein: CASRRTGKDEKLFF.

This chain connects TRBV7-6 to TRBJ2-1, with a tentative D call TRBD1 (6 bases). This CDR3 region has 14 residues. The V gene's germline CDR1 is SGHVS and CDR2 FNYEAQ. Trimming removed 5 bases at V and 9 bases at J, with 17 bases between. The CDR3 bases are TGTGCCAGCAGCACGGAACAGGGTCCCGCTGAGCAGTTCTTC. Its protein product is CASSTEQGPAEQFF. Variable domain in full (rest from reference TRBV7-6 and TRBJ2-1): GAGVSQSPRYKVTKRGQDVALRCDPISGHVSLYWYRQALGQGPEFLTYFNYEAQQDKSGLPNDRFSAERPEGSISTLTIQRTEQRDSAMYRCASSTEQGPAEQFFGPGTRLTVL.

CDR3 coding DNA: TGTGCCTCCCACACGGGACAGGGGTATCATGAGCAGTTCTTC. Residues: CASHTGQGYHEQFF. The rearrangement joins TRBV30 to TRBJ2-1; 10 nucleotides match TRBD1. The CDR3 has 14 residues. The V gene end was trimmed by 7 bases and the J gene end by 8 bases; junction bases not matched to a gene: 11. Germline CDR1 reads GTSNPN; CDR2 reads SVGIG (reference sequence).

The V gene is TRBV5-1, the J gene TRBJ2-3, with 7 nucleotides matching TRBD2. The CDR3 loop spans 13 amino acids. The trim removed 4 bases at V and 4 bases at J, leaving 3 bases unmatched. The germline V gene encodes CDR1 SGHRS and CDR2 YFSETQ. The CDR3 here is CASSPRGADTQYF. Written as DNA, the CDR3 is TGCGCCAGCAGCCCCCGGGGGGCAGATACGCAGTATTTT.

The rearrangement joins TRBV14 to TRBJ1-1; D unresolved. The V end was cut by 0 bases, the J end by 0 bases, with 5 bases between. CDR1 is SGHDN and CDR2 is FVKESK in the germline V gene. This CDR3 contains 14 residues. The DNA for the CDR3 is TGTGCCAGCAGCCAAGATCCAGTGAACACTGAAGCTTTCTTT. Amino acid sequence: CASSQDPVNTEAFF.

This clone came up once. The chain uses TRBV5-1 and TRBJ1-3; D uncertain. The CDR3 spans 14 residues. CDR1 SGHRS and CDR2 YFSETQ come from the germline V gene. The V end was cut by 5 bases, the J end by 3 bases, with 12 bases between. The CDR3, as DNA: TGCGCCAGCAGTTCAACCGGGAATGGAAACACCATATATTTT. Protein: CASSSTGNGNTIYF.

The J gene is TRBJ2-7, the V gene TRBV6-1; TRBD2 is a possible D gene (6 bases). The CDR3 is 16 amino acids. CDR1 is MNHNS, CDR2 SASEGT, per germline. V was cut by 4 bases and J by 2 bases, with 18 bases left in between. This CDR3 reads CASSAPLGRGAYEQYF. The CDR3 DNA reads TGTGCCAGCAGTGCCCCCCTCGGGCGGGGCGCCTACGAGCAGTACTTC.

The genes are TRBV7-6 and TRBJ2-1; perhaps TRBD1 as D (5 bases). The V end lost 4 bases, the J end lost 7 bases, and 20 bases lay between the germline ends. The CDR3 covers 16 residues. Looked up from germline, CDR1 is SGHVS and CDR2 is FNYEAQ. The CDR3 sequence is CASSSPPQQVANEQFF. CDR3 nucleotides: TGTGCCAGCAGCTCGCCGCCCCAACAGGTGGCGAATGAGCAGTTCTTC.

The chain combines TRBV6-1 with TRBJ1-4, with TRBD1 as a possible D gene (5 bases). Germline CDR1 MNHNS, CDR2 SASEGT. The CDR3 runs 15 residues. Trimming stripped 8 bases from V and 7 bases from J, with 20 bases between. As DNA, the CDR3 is TGTGCCAGCGCTCCGAAAAGGGGATTACGTGAAAAACTGTTTTTT. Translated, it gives CASAPKRGLREKLFF.

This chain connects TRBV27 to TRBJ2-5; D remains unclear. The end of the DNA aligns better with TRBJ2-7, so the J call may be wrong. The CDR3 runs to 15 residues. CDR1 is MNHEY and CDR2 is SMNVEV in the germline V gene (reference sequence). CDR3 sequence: CASSFIPNIAYEQYF. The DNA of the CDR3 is TGTGCCAGCAGTTTCATCCCCAACATAGCTTACGAGCAGTACTTC.

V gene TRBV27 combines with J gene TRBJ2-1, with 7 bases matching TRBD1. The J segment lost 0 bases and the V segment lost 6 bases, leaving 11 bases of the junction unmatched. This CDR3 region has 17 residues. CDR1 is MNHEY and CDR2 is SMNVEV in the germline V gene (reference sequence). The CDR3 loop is CASRPGLGDSSYNEQFF. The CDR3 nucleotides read TGTGCCAGCAGACCTGGGCTGGGGGACAGCTCCTACAATGAGCAGTTCTTC.